This T cell receptor beta chain was sequenced in a study of blood T cells in healthy people across ages. Through a sample-barcoded 5' primer and a J-beta primer mix, a second PCR was run for roughly 6 to 12 cycles. In TCRdb, the 5' RACE reads were re-called with MiXCR into one record per CDR3 protein. In the table there are about 640,000 distinct CDR3 sequences, approximately 30% of which are singletons. To note about this clonotype: Its antigen is not identified. This may stem from a read error, because a much larger clone lies one nucleotide away.

Regarding the study as a whole: Across the age range, TCR beta diversity per million T cells fell in a roughly linear way. As naive T cell percentage varied, TCR beta diversity correlated strongly with it.

The CDR3 has 15 residues. Germline lookup yields CDR1 MNHEY and CDR2 SVGEGT. The junction had 1 base not matched to a gene; V was cut back by 4 bases and J by 5 bases. This chain joins TRBV6-2 or TRBV6-3 and TRBJ2-1, with 14 positions matching TRBD2. This clonotype was obtained from a woman older than 75 in good health. Sample: blood. CDR3 coding DNA: TGTGCCAGCAGTTCGACTAGCGGGGGGGACAATGAGCAGTTCTTC. It encodes CASSSTSGGDNEQFF.